These 28 T cell receptor beta chains share one sample of origin, sequenced in a study of T cell changes during pregnancy in multiple sclerosis. The assay was immunoSEQ multiplex PCR, and TCRdb's table has in-frame clones only and misses some. Of 35,000 to 50,000 clones detected, roughly nine tenths appear once; the ten largest clones hold less than 1.5%. Source: CD4+ T cells from peripheral blood mononuclear cells, taken in the second trimester of pregnancy. These receptors were collected from a female donor with multiple sclerosis, enrolled in a pregnancy study.

In its sample, this clone was seen once. This sequence joins TRBV6-5 and TRBJ2-2; maybe TRBD1 (6 bases). The CDR3 sequence is 15 residues long. V was shortened by 4 bases and J by 6 bases, with 15 bases between the two germline ends. Germline CDR1 is MNHEY and CDR2 is SVGAGI. The CDR3 is CASSFGTREAGELFF. The CDR3 nucleotides are TGTGCCAGCAGTTTCGGGACAAGAGAGGCCGGGGAGCTGTTTTTT.

The V call is TRBV7-9, the J call TRBJ2-2, with 9 bases aligning to TRBD2. CDR3 length equals 17 residues. V was clipped by 4 bases and J by 6 bases; unmatched bases: 12. The germline V gene encodes CDR1 SEHNR and CDR2 FQNEAQ (reference sequence). CDR3 residues: CASSSPNSGSLAGELFF. In nucleotides, the CDR3 is TGTGCCAGCAGCTCCCCCAATAGCGGGAGTTTAGCCGGGGAGCTGTTTTTT.

The chain links TRBV11-2 to TRBJ2-3; D perhaps matches TRBD2 (6 bases). Germline V gene sequence: CDR1 SGHAT, CDR2 FQNNGV. V was trimmed by 1 base and J by 3 bases, leaving 14 bases between them. The CDR3 has 16 amino acids. CDR3 amino acids: CASSLVGRRRTDTQYF. CDR3 nucleotide sequence: TGTGCCAGCAGCTTAGTGGGGAGGAGGAGGACAGATACGCAGTATTTT.

V gene TRBV28 combines with J gene TRBJ2-7; TRBD2 agrees at 14 bases. Germline values: CDR1 MDHEN, CDR2 SYDVKM. This CDR3 comprises 16 residues. V gave up 5 bases and J gave up 7 bases; unmatched junction bases: 10. CDR3: CASSLPTSGRAREQYF. CDR3 sequence (DNA): TGTGCCAGCAGTCTCCCGACTAGCGGGAGGGCCAGGGAGCAGTACTTC.

The rearrangement uses TRBV27 and TRBJ1-2; TRBD1 is a possible D gene (5 bases). Germline V lookup: CDR1 MNHEY, CDR2 SMNVEV (reference sequence). The CDR3 has 16 residues. V was trimmed by 1 base and J by 0 bases, leaving 12 bases between them. Here the CDR3 DNA reads TGTGCCAGCAGTTTATTCCCAGGGAACACTAACTATGGCTACACCTTC. Protein sequence: CASSLFPGNTNYGYTF.

The genes are TRBV6-1 and TRBJ2-1; tentatively, D is TRBD2 (5 bases). This CDR3 spans 14 amino acids. V was clipped by 2 bases and J by 9 bases, with 14 bases between them. Germline V gene lookup returns CDR1 MNHNS and CDR2 SASEGT. The CDR3 DNA reads as TGTGCCAGCAGTGAATGGTCGGGATCAGGTGAGCAGTTCTTC. This sequence encodes CASSEWSGSGEQFF.

J is TRBJ2-7 and V is TRBV28; 9 bases are shared with TRBD1. This CDR3 spans 14 amino acids. Looked up from germline, CDR1 is MDHEN and CDR2 is SYDVKM. V lost 6 bases and J lost 4; bases outside the gene matches: 7. CDR3 loop: CASRTPGTGYEQYF. In nucleotides, the CDR3 is TGTGCCAGCAGAACCCCCGGGACAGGGTACGAGCAGTACTTC.

This chain connects TRBV28 to TRBJ1-3; perhaps TRBD1 as D (6 bases). Trimming took 6 bases from V and 2 from J, leaving 17 bases between them. In germline, CDR1 is MDHEN, CDR2 SYDVKM. The CDR3 extends over 16 amino acids. Here the CDR3 reads CASSLLLGAAGNTIYF. As DNA, the CDR3 is TGTGCCAGCAGCCTACTTTTGGGGGCAGCTGGAAACACCATATATTTT. Combining the CDR3 with reference TRBV28 and TRBJ1-3 gives the whole variable domain DVKVTQSSRYLVKRTGEKVFLECVQDMDHENMFWYRQDPGLGLRLIYFSYDVKMKEKGDIPEGYSVSREKKERFSLILESASTNQTSMYLCASSLLLGAAGNTIYFGEGSWLTVV.

This chain joins TRBV13 and TRBJ2-1; 11 nucleotides match TRBD2. CDR1 and CDR2 (germline): PRHDT, FYEKMQ (reference sequence). With V trimmed by 4 bases and J by 10 bases, 6 bases remained unmatched. The CDR3 spans 14 residues. As DNA, the CDR3 is TGTGCCAGCAGCTCGGGACTAGCGGCGAGGGAGCAGTTCTTC. Translation: CASSSGLAAREQFF.

The chain carries TRBV28 and TRBJ2-3, with TRBD2 matching over 12 bases. The CDR3 runs 16 residues. Germline lookup yields CDR1 MDHEN and CDR2 SYDVKM. V lost 1 base, J lost 3 bases, and 2 bases stayed unmatched. The CDR3, as DNA: TGTGCCAGCAGTTTATCGACTAGCGGGAGTACAGATACGCAGTATTTT. Translation: CASSLSTSGSTDTQYF.

This clone has a single count. The CDR3 sequence: CASSLLAARTDTQYF. CDR3 nucleotides: TGCGCCAGCAGCTTACTAGCGGCCCGCACAGATACGCAGTATTTT. The chain joins TRBV5-1 to TRBJ2-3, with 8 bases matching TRBD2. Germline V gene sequence: CDR1 SGHRS, CDR2 YFSETQ. The junction had 3 bases not matched to a gene; V was cut back by 2 bases and J by 1 base. This CDR3 is 15 amino acids long.

The CDR3 here is CATSRDSIVITDTQYF. CDR3 sequence (DNA): TGTGCCACCAGCAGAGATTCGATAGTTATCACAGATACGCAGTATTTT. This chain connects TRBV15 to TRBJ2-3; D unresolved. This CDR3 comprises 16 residues. Germline assignment: CDR1 LNHNV and CDR2 YYDKDF (reference sequence). Trimming left V 0 bases short and J 2 bases short, with 12 bases between.

V is TRBV5-4 and J is TRBJ2-5; TRBD2 is a possible D gene (5 bases). Per the germline V gene, CDR1 is SGHNT and CDR2 is YYREEE (reference sequence). CDR3 length: 14 amino acids. V lost 3 bases to trimming and J lost 4 bases, with 13 bases between them. CDR3 in amino acids: CASSYNRGRETQYF. The CDR3 DNA follows: TGTGCCAGCAGCTACAACCGGGGTCGAGAGACCCAGTACTTC.

This rearrangement joins TRBV29-1 to TRBJ1-2; 7 bases match TRBD1. The CDR3 contains 15 residues. Per germline, CDR1 SQVTM and CDR2 ANQGSEA. The V gene end was trimmed by 4 bases and the J gene end by 5 bases; junction bases not matched to a gene: 13. DNA of the CDR3: TGCAGCGTTGCACTAAATGCCATGACAGGGTATGGCTACACCTTC. It specifies CSVALNAMTGYGYTF.

In its sample, this clone was seen a few times. The chain joins TRBV5-5 to TRBJ2-7; tentative D call: TRBD1 (5 bases). Between the trimmed V and J ends, which lost 1 base and 2 bases, there was a span of 10 bases. The CDR3 extends over 14 amino acids. Germline V lookup: CDR1 SGHKS, CDR2 YYEKEE (reference sequence). The CDR3 DNA follows: TGTGCCAGCAGCTTGCCGGGCAGGGCCTACGAGCAGTACTTC. This sequence encodes CASSLPGRAYEQYF.

The V and J genes are TRBV30 and TRBJ2-2; 7 bases match TRBD2. The V and J ends lost 0 bases and 4 bases, in that order; junction bases with no gene match: 8. The germline CDR1 and CDR2 sequences are GTSNPN and SVGIG (reference sequence). There are 16 residues in the CDR3. The CDR3 DNA reads as TGTGCCTGGAGTGTAACCCGGGAGGAGGTCACCGGGGAGCTGTTTTTT. Protein product: CAWSVTREEVTGELFF.

The chain joins TRBV15 to TRBJ2-7, with D uncertain. The CDR3 is 13 residues long. Germline CDR1 LNHNV, CDR2 YYDKDF (reference sequence). V was clipped by 0 bases and J by 6 bases, with 9 bases between them. The CDR3 protein is CATSRDHGGEQYF. The DNA for the CDR3 is TGTGCCACCAGCAGAGATCACGGTGGCGAGCAGTACTTC.

The chain combines TRBV4-1 with TRBJ2-1; a weak D match, TRBD2 (5 bases). The CDR3 spans 12 residues. Germline V gene data show CDR1 as MGHRA and CDR2 as YSYEKL. Trimming cost V 0 bases and J 9 bases, with 6 bases left between them. The CDR3 loop reads CASSQDRGEQFF. The CDR3 coding sequence is TGCGCCAGCAGCCAAGATCGGGGTGAGCAGTTCTTC.

This clone has a handful of counts. The chain has TRBV15 and TRBJ1-5; 8 nucleotides line up with TRBD1. Germline-derived CDR1 and CDR2 are LNHNV and YYDKDF (reference sequence). The ends lost 2 bases at V and 4 bases at J; junction bases unmatched: 1. The CDR3 sequence is 14 residues long. CDR3 DNA sequence: TGTGCCACCAGCAGACAGGGGGCGAATCAGCCCCAGCATTTT. Translation: CATSRQGANQPQHF.

In DNA form, the CDR3 reads TGTGCCAGCAGCTTTAACAGGGGAAGGTACAATGAGCAGTTCTTC. Translation: CASSFNRGRYNEQFF. The genes are TRBV5-6 and TRBJ2-1; the match to TRBD1 covers 7 bases. The germline gives CDR1 SGHDT, CDR2 YYEEEE. CDR3 length equals 15 residues. The ends lost 2 bases at V and 4 bases at J; junction bases unmatched: 6.

The rearrangement uses TRBV5-6 and TRBJ1-5; 8 bases are shared with TRBD1. Germline V gene sequence: CDR1 SGHDT, CDR2 YYEEEE. V dropped 4 bases and J dropped 3; count of bases not matched to a gene: 9. The CDR3 length is 16 residues. CDR3 DNA: TGTGCCAGCAGCAAAACAGGGGGAGCACACAATCAGCCCCAGCATTTT. It is translated as CASSKTGGAHNQPQHF.

The V call is TRBV28, the J call TRBJ2-7, with TRBD1 as a possible D gene (5 bases). V lost 5 bases, J lost 5 bases, and 16 bases lay in between. CDR1 MDHEN and CDR2 SYDVKM come from the germline V gene. This CDR3 comprises 14 residues. The CDR3 is CASSQRTPLDEQYF. The DNA for the CDR3 is TGTGCCAGCAGTCAGAGGACACCTCTGGACGAGCAGTACTTC.

The chain carries TRBV5-1 and TRBJ2-1, with 7 bases identical to TRBD1. Trimming at V came to 0 bases and at J to 4 bases, leaving 7 bases not matched to a gene. This CDR3 has 16 amino acids. Germline CDR1 is SGHRS and CDR2 is YFSETQ. The CDR3 DNA sequence: TGCGCCAGCAGCTTGGCAGGACAGGCAAAGTACAATGAGCAGTTCTTC. Translated, it gives CASSLAGQAKYNEQFF.

The rearrangement uses TRBV6-6 and TRBJ1-2, with D maybe TRBD1 (5 bases). Germline lookup yields CDR1 MNHNY and CDR2 SVGAGI (reference sequence). The CDR3 length is 12 residues. Trimming cost V 6 bases and J 2 bases, with 7 bases left between them. The CDR3 DNA sequence: TGTGCCAGCAGGCCAGGGAACTATGGCTACACCTTC. Its translation: CASRPGNYGYTF.

V gene TRBV7-3 combines with J gene TRBJ2-7, with D unclear. CDR3 length equals 13 residues. The germline gives CDR1 SGHTA, CDR2 FQGTGA. V lost 2 bases, J lost 3 bases, and 8 bases lay in between. This CDR3 reads CASSLEADYEQYF. The DNA of the CDR3 is TGTGCCAGCAGCTTAGAGGCTGACTACGAGCAGTACTTC.

The rearrangement joins TRBV2 to TRBJ2-3; D might be TRBD1 (5 bases). Trimming removed 0 bases at V and 2 bases at J, with 18 bases between. The CDR3 length is 18 residues. Germline values: CDR1 SNHLY, CDR2 FYNNEI. The CDR3 bases are TGTGCCAGCAGTGAAGCGCTAAGTCTGGGGCCTTCCACAGATACGCAGTATTTT. Its translation: CASSEALSLGPSTDTQYF. The full variable domain, in which reference TRBV2 and TRBJ2-3 provide the parts outside the CDR3, is EPEVTQTPSHQVTQMGQEVILRCVPISNHLYFYWYRQILGQKVEFLVSFYNNEISEKSEIFDDQFSVERPDGSNFTLKIRSTKLEDSAMYFCASSEALSLGPSTDTQYFGPGTRLTVL.

This chain links TRBV19 with TRBJ1-2, with a weak D call TRBD1 (6 bases). Germline V CDR1 and CDR2: LNHDA, SQIVND (reference sequence). Trimming cost V 6 bases and J 4 bases, with 12 bases left between them. The CDR3 is 13 residues long. CDR3 sequence: CASRRTVGYGYTF. The CDR3, as DNA: TGTGCCAGTAGACGGACAGTGGGCTATGGCTACACCTTC.

This clone was seen only once. The V gene is TRBV5-1, the J gene TRBJ2-5; possible D gene TRBD2, 6 bases. With 0 bases removed from V and 0 bases from J, the gap between germline ends came to 15 bases. The length of the CDR3 is 17 residues. The germline CDR1 and CDR2 sequences are SGHRS and YFSETQ. The CDR3, as DNA: TGCGCCAGCAGCTTGGAGGTGGTGGGGAGGTACCAAGAGACCCAGTACTTC. Translation gives CASSLEVVGRYQETQYF.